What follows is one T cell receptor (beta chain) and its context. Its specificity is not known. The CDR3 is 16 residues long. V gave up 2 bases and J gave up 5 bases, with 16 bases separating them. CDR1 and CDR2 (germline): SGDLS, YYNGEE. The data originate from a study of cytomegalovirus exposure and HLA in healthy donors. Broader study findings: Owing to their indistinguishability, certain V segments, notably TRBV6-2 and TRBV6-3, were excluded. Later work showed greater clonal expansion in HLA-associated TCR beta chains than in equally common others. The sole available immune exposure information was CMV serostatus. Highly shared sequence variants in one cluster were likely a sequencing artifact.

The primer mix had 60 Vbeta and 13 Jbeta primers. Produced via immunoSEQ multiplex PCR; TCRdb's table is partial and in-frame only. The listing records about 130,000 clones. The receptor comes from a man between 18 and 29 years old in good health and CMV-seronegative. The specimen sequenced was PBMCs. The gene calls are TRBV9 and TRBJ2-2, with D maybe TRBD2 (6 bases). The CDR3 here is CASSVELAEPTGELFF. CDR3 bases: TGTGCCAGCAGCGTCGAATTAGCGGAGCCAACCGGGGAGCTGTTTTTT.